The 10 T cell receptor beta chains reported below all come from one sample, sequenced in a study of regulatory T cells in long-lasting Graves disease. Regarding time point: newly diagnosed GD, antithyroid drugs for less than 3 months. PBMC RNA served as the TCR library source. CDR3-region Arm-PCR and iRepertoire HTBI primers produced the TCR beta libraries. TCRdb re-called the multiplex PCR reads with MiXCR, one entry per CDR3 protein. Of 400,000 to 550,000 distinct CDR3 sequences in the sample, about 16% were seen once. These sequences were also reported in another study, on T cells in Graves' hyperthyroidism and ophthalmopathy.

The sample here was peripheral blood mononuclear cells (PBMCs), taken at new diagnosis, from a patient treated with antithyroid drugs. The receptor set was obtained from a woman aged 18-29 years with Graves disease.

The J gene is TRBJ2-1, the V gene TRBV19; no clear D gene. V lost 5 bases and J lost 6, with 20 bases in between. This CDR3 is 16 amino acids long. CDR1 and CDR2 from the germline V gene are LNHDA and SQIVND (reference sequence). CDR3 sequence reads: CASSPRSAILFNEQFF. The CDR3 DNA follows: TGTGCCAGTAGTCCCCGTTCCGCGATCTTATTCAATGAGCAGTTCTTC. Full variable domain (rest looked up from reference TRBV19 and TRBJ2-1): DGGITQSPKYLFRKEGQNVTLSCEQNLNHDAMYWYRQDPGQGLRLIYYSQIVNDFQKGDIAEGYSVSREKKESFPLTVTSAQKNPTAFYLCASSPRSAILFNEQFFGPGTRLTVL.

In this sample, this clonotype turned up many times. This chain links TRBV27 with TRBJ2-3, with D possibly TRBD1 on 5 matching bases. Germline lookup yields CDR1 MNHEY and CDR2 SMNVEV (reference sequence). Trimming took off 6 bases at V and 2 bases at J, with 18 bases between the two ends. CDR3 length: 16 amino acids. As DNA, the CDR3 is TGTGCCAGCAGACCTTTTAGGGGAACCTACACAGATACGCAGTATTTT. Protein product: CASRPFRGTYTDTQYF.

The chain has TRBV7-9 and TRBJ2-7; TRBD1 might be the D (6 bases). The CDR3 has 13 residues. Trimming shortened V by 4 bases and J by 3 bases, and 10 bases separated the two germline ends. Germline CDR1 reads SEHNR; CDR2 reads FQNEAQ (reference sequence). Written as DNA, the CDR3 is TGTGCCAGCAGCTATAAGGACAGCTACGAGCAGTACTTC. It encodes CASSYKDSYEQYF. Based on the CDR3 plus reference TRBV7-9 and TRBJ2-7, the full variable domain is DTGVSQNPRHKITKRGQNVTFRCDPISEHNRLYWYRQTLGQGPEFLTYFQNEAQLEKSRLLSDRFSAERPKGSFSTLEIQRTEQGDSAMYLCASSYKDSYEQYFGPGTRLTVT.

This clonotype was recorded at least ten times. V and J are TRBV7-2 and TRBJ2-5, with D hard to call. V was shortened by 1 base and J by 5 bases, with 11 bases between the two germline ends. The CDR3 extends over 14 amino acids. Germline V gene sequence: CDR1 SGHTA, CDR2 FQGNSA. CDR3 sequence reads: CASSLVRTTETQYF. The CDR3 DNA is TGTGCCAGCAGCTTAGTCAGGACGACGGAGACCCAGTACTTC.

This clonotype was seen at least ten times. The chain is built from TRBV2 and TRBJ2-1; D is perhaps TRBD1 (6 bases). The V end was cut by 6 bases, the J end by 5 bases, with 20 bases between. CDR1 is SNHLY and CDR2 is FYNNEI in the germline V gene. This CDR3 spans 16 amino acids. CDR3 sequence reads: CASRGWEQGIHNEQFF. The CDR3 DNA follows: TGTGCCAGCAGGGGGTGGGAACAGGGCATACACAATGAGCAGTTCTTC. The whole variable domain, filled in from reference TRBV2 and TRBJ2-1, reads EPEVTQTPSHQVTQMGQEVILRCVPISNHLYFYWYRQILGQKVEFLVSFYNNEISEKSEIFDDQFSVERPDGSNFTLKIRSTKLEDSAMYFCASRGWEQGIHNEQFFGPGTRLTVL.

This clonotype turned up a few times. J is TRBJ1-3 and V is TRBV12-3 or TRBV12-4; D is possibly TRBD1 (6 bases). This CDR3 region has 14 residues. The V gene lost 6 bases and the J gene lost 4 bases, with 13 bases spanning the gap. CDR3 DNA sequence: TGTGCCAGCAGGCGTACAGGGTACGGAAACACCATATATTTT. Its translation is CASRRTGYGNTIYF.

Turning to this clonotype: Just one base apart from a much larger clone, this may be a read error. The chain combines TRBV7-3 with TRBJ2-3, with 7 bases lining up with TRBD2. CDR1 SGHTA and CDR2 FQGTGA come from the germline V gene. This CDR3 has 15 residues. The DNA of the CDR3 is TGTGCCAGCAGCTTAGGGACTACACGCACAGATACGCGGTATTTT. Translated: CASSLGTTRTDTRYF.

This clonotype was seen repeatedly, ten times or more. This rearrangement joins TRBV20-1 to TRBJ2-3, with D uncertain. V lost 7 bases and J 4 bases, leaving 12 bases between the germline ends. The CDR3 contains 12 residues. Germline CDR1 DFQATT, CDR2 SNEGSKA (reference sequence). Written as DNA, the CDR3 is TGCAGTGGGAACCCGGAAGCAGATACGCAGTATTTT. The encoded protein is CSGNPEADTQYF.

CDR3 in amino acids: CASSESTAGSGNTIYF. CDR3 sequence (DNA): TGCGCCAGCAGTGAGTCGACGGCGGGGTCTGGAAACACCATATATTTT. This chain links TRBV10-1 with TRBJ1-3, with D unclear. With 0 bases removed from V and 1 base from J, the gap between germline ends came to 10 bases. Looked up from germline, CDR1 is WNHNN and CDR2 is SYGVQD (reference sequence). This CDR3 contains 16 residues.

This clonotype was recorded many times. The chain combines TRBV7-9 with TRBJ2-1; a possible D gene is TRBD2 (6 bases). The CDR3 is 15 residues long. V was shortened by 1 base and J by 8 bases, with 15 bases between the two germline ends. The germline V gene has CDR1 SEHNR and CDR2 FQNEAQ (reference sequence). In DNA form, the CDR3 reads TGTGCCAGCAGCTTAGGGGACTTACCCCCGCATGAGCAGTTCTTC. It translates to CASSLGDLPPHEQFF.